This T cell receptor beta chain originates from a study of blood T cell repertoires in COVID-19. Study context: The United States, Italy and Spain provided the acute and convalescent COVID-19 samples.

The assay was immunoSEQ multiplex PCR, and TCRdb's table has in-frame clones only and misses some. Among roughly 260,000 clones listed, about 91% were seen once. Those enrolled, adults aged roughly 18 to 100 years, came from roughly 22 US areas. Participant-reported clinical history was the basis for cohort assignment. The J segment lost 1 base and the V segment lost 3 bases, leaving 7 bases of the junction unmatched. The CDR3 is 16 residues long. CDR1 is SGHAT, CDR2 FQNNGV, per germline. The rearrangement uses TRBV11-2 and TRBJ2-5; TRBD1 agrees at 8 bases. Specimen: PBMCs or T cells enriched from blood (not recorded which). The receptor was isolated from a woman between 25 and 40 years old with acute COVID-19. The CDR3 protein is CASSFMGDRGQETQYF. The CDR3 nucleotides read TGTGCCAGCAGCTTCATGGGAGACAGGGGCCAAGAGACCCAGTACTTC.